One T cell receptor beta chain is described in this entry. The data derive from a study of tumor-infiltrating lymphocytes in localized non-small cell lung cancer. TCRdb's copy holds only in-frame clones and misses some; the assay was immunoSEQ multiplex PCR. The sample lists just under 6,000 clones; around 60% were seen once. The sequence was obtained from a human donor with non-small cell lung cancer. Source material: uninvolved lung tissue not adjacent to the tumor.

CDR3 DNA: TGTGCCAGCAGTGCGCGACAGGGGGCATACGAGCAGTACTTC. This sequence encodes CASSARQGAYEQYF. V and J are TRBV28 and TRBJ2-7; 10 bases align to TRBD1. After removal of 5 bases from V and 4 bases from J, the junction contained 5 bases not matched to a gene. Germline loops: CDR1 MDHEN, CDR2 SYDVKM. The CDR3 is made up of 14 amino acids.